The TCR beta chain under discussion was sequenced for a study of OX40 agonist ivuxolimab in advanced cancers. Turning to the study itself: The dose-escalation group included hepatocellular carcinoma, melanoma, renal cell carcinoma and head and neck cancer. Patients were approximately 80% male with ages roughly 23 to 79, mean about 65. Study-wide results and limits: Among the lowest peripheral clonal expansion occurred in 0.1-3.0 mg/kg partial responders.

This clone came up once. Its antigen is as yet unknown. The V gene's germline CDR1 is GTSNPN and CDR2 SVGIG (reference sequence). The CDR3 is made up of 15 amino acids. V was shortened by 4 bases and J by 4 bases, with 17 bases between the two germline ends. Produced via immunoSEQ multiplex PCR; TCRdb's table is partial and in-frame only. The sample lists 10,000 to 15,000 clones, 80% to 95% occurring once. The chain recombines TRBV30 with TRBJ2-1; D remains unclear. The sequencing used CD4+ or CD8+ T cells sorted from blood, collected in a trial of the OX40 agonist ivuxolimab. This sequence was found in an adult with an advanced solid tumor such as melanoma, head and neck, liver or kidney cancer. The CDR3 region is CAWTIAFRPYNEQFF. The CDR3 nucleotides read TGTGCCTGGACGATTGCCTTCCGGCCTTACAATGAGCAGTTCTTC.